This T cell receptor (beta chain) was recorded in a study of T cells in Graves' hyperthyroidism and ophthalmopathy. Notes on the study in general: From stable hyperthyroidism, ophthalmopathy was separated by a 13 V-J model. Ophthalmopathy, as predicted by the model, came a median 6.5 months after the prediction. Blood also carried most thyroid clonotypes expanded above 0.001.

This clonotype came up many times. What it binds is unknown. The V end was cut by 0 bases, the J end by 2 bases, with 16 bases between. The CDR3 sequence is 17 residues long. The germline gives CDR1 SGHRS, CDR2 YFSETQ. TCR beta CDR3 sequences were amplified from RNA transcripts. HTBI primers were the set used in a first-round RT-PCR of the TCR CDR3. MiXCR was run by TCRdb on the multiplex PCR reads, yielding one entry per CDR3 protein. The sample has hundreds of thousands of distinct CDR3 sequences, roughly 22% seen once. The TCR was taken from a man aged 25-40 years with Graves' ophthalmopathy. This rearrangement joins TRBV5-1 to TRBJ2-3; a weak D match, TRBD2 (5 bases). Material: blood. CDR3 in amino acids: CASSLAGSERLTDTQYF. CDR3 coding DNA: TGCGCCAGCAGCTTGGCCGGGTCGGAGCGGCTCACAGATACGCAGTATTTT.